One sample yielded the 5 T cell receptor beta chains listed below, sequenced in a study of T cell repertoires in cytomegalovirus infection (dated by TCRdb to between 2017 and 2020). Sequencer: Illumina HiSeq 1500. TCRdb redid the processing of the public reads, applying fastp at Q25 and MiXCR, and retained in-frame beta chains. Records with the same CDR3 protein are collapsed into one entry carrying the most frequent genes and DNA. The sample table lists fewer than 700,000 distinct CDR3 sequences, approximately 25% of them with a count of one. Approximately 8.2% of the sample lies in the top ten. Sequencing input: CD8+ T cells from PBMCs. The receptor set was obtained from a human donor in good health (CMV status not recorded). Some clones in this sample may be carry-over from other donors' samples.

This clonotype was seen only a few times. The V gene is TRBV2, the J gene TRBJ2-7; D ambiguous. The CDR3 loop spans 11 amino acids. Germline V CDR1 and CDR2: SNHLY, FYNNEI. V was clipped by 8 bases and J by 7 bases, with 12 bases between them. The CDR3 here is CASWSWREQYF. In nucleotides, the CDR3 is TGTGCCAGCTGGTCATGGCGTGAGCAGTACTTC. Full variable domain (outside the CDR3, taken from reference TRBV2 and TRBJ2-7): EPEVTQTPSHQVTQMGQEVILRCVPISNHLYFYWYRQILGQKVEFLVSFYNNEISEKSEIFDDQFSVERPDGSNFTLKIRSTKLEDSAMYFCASWSWREQYFGPGTRLTVT.

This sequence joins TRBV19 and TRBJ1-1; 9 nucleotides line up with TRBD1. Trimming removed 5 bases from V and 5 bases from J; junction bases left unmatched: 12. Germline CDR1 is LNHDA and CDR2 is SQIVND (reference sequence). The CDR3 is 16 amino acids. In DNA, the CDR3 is TGTGCCAGTAGTCGATCCGGGACAGGGATCGGTACTGAAGCTTTCTTT. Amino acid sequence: CASSRSGTGIGTEAFF.

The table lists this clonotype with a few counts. This chain's CDR3 is CASSQDPGSTEAFF. CDR3 sequence (DNA): TGCGCCAGCAGCCAAGATCCAGGGAGCACTGAAGCTTTCTTT. V usage is TRBV4-1 and J usage is TRBJ1-1; tentative D call: TRBD1 (5 bases). Deletions cut 0 bases from V and 4 bases from J, with 9 bases between. The germline CDR1 and CDR2 sequences are MGHRA and YSYEKL. This CDR3 has 14 amino acids.

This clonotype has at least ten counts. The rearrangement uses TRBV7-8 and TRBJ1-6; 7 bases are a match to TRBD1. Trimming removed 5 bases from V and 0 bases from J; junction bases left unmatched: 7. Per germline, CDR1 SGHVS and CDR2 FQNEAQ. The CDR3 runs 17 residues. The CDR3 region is CASSTRTGSSYNSPLHF. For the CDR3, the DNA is TGTGCCAGCAGCACAAGGACAGGAAGCTCCTATAATTCACCCCTCCACTTT. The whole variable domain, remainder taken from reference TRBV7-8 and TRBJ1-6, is GAGVSQSPRYKVAKRGQDVALRCDPISGHVSLFWYQQALGQGPEFLTYFQNEAQLDKSGLPSDRFFAERPEGSVSTLKIQRTQQEDSAVYLCASSTRTGSSYNSPLHFGNGTRLTVT.

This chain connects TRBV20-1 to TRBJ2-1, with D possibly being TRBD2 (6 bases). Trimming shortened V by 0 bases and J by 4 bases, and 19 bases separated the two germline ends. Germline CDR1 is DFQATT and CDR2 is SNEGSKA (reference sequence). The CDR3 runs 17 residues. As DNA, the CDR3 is TGCAGTGCTAGAGATACGGAGGGGACCAGCCTATACAATGAGCAGTTCTTC. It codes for CSARDTEGTSLYNEQFF.